Below, 5 T cell receptor beta chains from the same sample are listed, as sequenced in a study of shared clonotypes between healthy human individuals. Assay used: immunoSEQ multiplex PCR; TCRdb lists only in-frame clones, some missing. In the table there are 600,000 to 800,000 clones, approximately 77% of which are singletons. The material sequenced was memory CD4+ T cells sorted from blood. The subset here: CD45RA-negative fraction. These receptors were taken from a woman aged 30 to 39 in good health.

The chain joins TRBV5-1 to TRBJ2-1, with TRBD2 matching 13 bases. V lost 5 bases, J lost 10 bases, and 3 bases stayed unmatched. Germline lookup yields CDR1 SGHRS and CDR2 YFSETQ. This CDR3 has 13 residues. CDR3: CASRGTSGTEQFF. The CDR3 DNA reads TGCGCCAGCAGGGGGACTAGCGGGACCGAGCAGTTCTTC.

The chain couples TRBV7-9 to TRBJ1-1; no reliable D call. The CDR3 consists of 14 residues. V was pared by 6 bases and J by 1 base, with 12 bases between. Per germline, CDR1 SEHNR and CDR2 FQNEAQ (reference sequence). CDR3 region: CASSRNGENTEAFF. CDR3 bases: TGTGCCAGCAGTAGAAACGGGGAGAACACTGAAGCTTTCTTT. Supplemented by reference TRBV7-9 and TRBJ1-1, the full variable domain reads DTGVSQNPRHKITKRGQNVTFRCDPISEHNRLYWYRQTLGQGPEFLTYFQNEAQLEKSRLLSDRFSAERPKGSFSTLEIQRTEQGDSAMYLCASSRNGENTEAFFGQGTRLTVV.

The chain couples TRBV5-1 to TRBJ2-5; D is possibly TRBD1 or TRBD2 (6 bases each). The CDR3 totals 15 residues. Germline V gene data show CDR1 as SGHRS and CDR2 as YFSETQ. The germline V and J ends were trimmed by 0 bases and 2 bases, with 11 bases remaining between them. The CDR3 here is CASSLVGGPQETQYF. CDR3 sequence (DNA): TGCGCCAGCAGCTTGGTAGGGGGGCCGCAAGAGACCCAGTACTTC.

This clone was observed once. This sequence joins TRBV6-1 and TRBJ2-2; D is ambiguous. V shed 5 bases and J shed 3 bases, with 7 bases lying between them. The CDR3 is 13 amino acids. Germline CDR1 MNHNS, CDR2 SASEGT. Here the CDR3 reads CASSLGDTGELFF. The CDR3 DNA reads TGTGCCAGCAGTCTAGGAGACACCGGGGAGCTGTTTTTT.

The CDR3 DNA reads TGTGCCAGCAAGCCGGGACTAGCGTTCTACAATGAGCAGTTCTTC. This sequence encodes CASKPGLAFYNEQFF. J is TRBJ2-1 and V is TRBV6-1; 10 nucleotides line up with TRBD2. Germline CDR1 reads MNHNS; CDR2 reads SASEGT. J gave up 3 bases and V 7 bases, and 6 bases lay outside the gene matches. The CDR3 contains 15 residues.